A selection of T cell receptor beta chains follows, all from one sample in a study of blood T cell repertoires in COVID-19. Only in-frame clones appear in the TCRdb table, and some are missing; sequencing was by immunoSEQ multiplex PCR. The sample gives approximately 110,000 clones, around nine tenths of which show up once; around 2.2% is in the top ten. The sample was peripheral blood. The receptor source for this set is a middle-aged man with COVID-19, enrolled during active disease. The CDR3 runs from the conserved cysteine through the conserved F or W. D genes are given only for firm matches. Rows may omit the clone size; those that give it use once, few, many or a size class.

clone size: .
D gene: .
V gene: TRBV5-8
CDR3 length: 17
J gene: TRBJ1-5
CDR3 DNA: TGTGCCAGCAGCGGGGGCCGAATCGGTGATAGCAATCAGCCCCAGCATTTT
CDR3 protein: CASSGGRIGDSNQPQHF

clone size: .
D gene: .
V gene: TRBV6-2/TRBV6-3
CDR3 length: 13
J gene: TRBJ1-5
CDR3 DNA: TGTGCCAGCAGTTACGGGGGGGCACAGCCCCAGCATTTT
CDR3 protein: CASSYGGAQPQHF

clone size: once
D gene: .
V gene: TRBV6-5
CDR3 length: 14
J gene: TRBJ1-1
CDR3 DNA: TGTGCCAGCGCTTCATACAGGGTTCGGACTGAAGCTTTCTTT
CDR3 protein: CASASYRVRTEAFF

clone size: .
D gene: TRBD1
V gene: TRBV19
CDR3 length: 15
J gene: TRBJ2-1
CDR3 DNA: TGTGCCAGTAGTACCTCCGACAGGGTTGGCGATGAGCAGTTCTTC
CDR3 protein: CASSTSDRVGDEQFF

clone size: .
D gene: .
V gene: TRBV2
CDR3 length: 14
J gene: TRBJ1-5
CDR3 DNA: TGTGCCAGCAGTGACTCAGGGCGCAATCAGCCCCAGCATTTT
CDR3 protein: CASSDSGRNQPQHF

clone size: .
D gene: .
V gene: TRBV5-1
CDR3 length: 19
J gene: TRBJ2-2
CDR3 DNA: TGCGCCAGCAGCTTGGATAGCCGGCAGGGCGAAGGTGGCACCGGGGAGCTGTTTTTT
CDR3 protein: CASSLDSRQGEGGTGELFF

clone size: once
D gene: .
V gene: TRBV9
CDR3 length: 13
J gene: TRBJ1-2
CDR3 DNA: TGTGCCAGCAGCGTAGCCGGGGACTATGGCTACACCTTC
CDR3 protein: CASSVAGDYGYTF

clone size: .
D gene: TRBD2
V gene: TRBV5-6
CDR3 length: 19
J gene: TRBJ2-1
CDR3 DNA: TGTGCCAGCAGCTTGGAGGTTATCTTGGGGACTAGCGGGAGGGTCGCGCAGTTCTTC
CDR3 protein: CASSLEVILGTSGRVAQFF

clone size: .
D gene: TRBD1
V gene: TRBV6-5
CDR3 length: 13
J gene: TRBJ1-5
CDR3 DNA: TGTGCCAGCACCTTGACAGGGGTTCAGCCCCAGCATTTT
CDR3 protein: CASTLTGVQPQHF

clone size: .
D gene: TRBD1
V gene: TRBV2
CDR3 length: 12
J gene: TRBJ2-2
CDR3 DNA: TGTGCCAGCAGTACAGGGGGCATGGAGCTGTTTTTT
CDR3 protein: CASSTGGMELFF

clone size: .
D gene: .
V gene: TRBV12-3/TRBV12-4
CDR3 length: 13
J gene: TRBJ1-1
CDR3 DNA: TGTGCCAGCAGTTTGGGAGTTGTGACTGAAGCTTTCTTT
CDR3 protein: CASSLGVVTEAFF

clone size: .
D gene: TRBD2
V gene: TRBV6-6
CDR3 length: 16
J gene: TRBJ2-3
CDR3 DNA: TGTGCCAGCAGTTACTCTTCTAGCGGGGGCACAGATACGCAGTATTTT
CDR3 protein: CASSYSSSGGTDTQYF

clone size: .
D gene: TRBD1
V gene: TRBV9
CDR3 length: 15
J gene: TRBJ2-7
CDR3 DNA: TGTGCCAGCAGCGCGCAGGGACAGGGAATCGACGAGCAGTACTTC
CDR3 protein: CASSAQGQGIDEQYF

clone size: .
D gene: .
V gene: TRBV9
CDR3 length: 16
J gene: TRBJ2-1
CDR3 DNA: TGTGCCAGCAGCCCGGAGGGAGTAGCGGCCTACAATGAGCAGTTCTTC
CDR3 protein: CASSPEGVAAYNEQFF

clone size: .
D gene: .
V gene: TRBV11-2
CDR3 length: 13
J gene: TRBJ2-1
CDR3 DNA: TGTGCCAGCAGCTTAGGTTGGGCGTCCGAGCAGTTCTTC
CDR3 protein: CASSLGWASEQFF

clone size: .
D gene: .
V gene: TRBV19
CDR3 length: 14
J gene: TRBJ1-6
CDR3 DNA: TGTGCCAGTAGTATAAAGCGGCAGAATTCACCCCTCCACTTT
CDR3 protein: CASSIKRQNSPLHF

clone size: .
D gene: .
V gene: TRBV5-4
CDR3 length: 14
J gene: TRBJ2-5
CDR3 DNA: TGTGCCAGCAGCCTGGGAGGATCGGAGGAGACCCAGTACTTC
CDR3 protein: CASSLGGSEETQYF

clone size: .
D gene: .
V gene: TRBV29-1
CDR3 length: 13
J gene: TRBJ1-2
CDR3 DNA: TGCAGCGTTGTGGTCGACAGAAGGTATGGCTACACCTTC
CDR3 protein: CSVVVDRRYGYTF

clone size: .
D gene: TRBD1
V gene: TRBV13
CDR3 length: 15
J gene: TRBJ1-1
CDR3 DNA: TGTGCCAGCCACAAGCAGGGGGCGTACGGCACTGAAGCTTTCTTT
CDR3 protein: CASHKQGAYGTEAFF

clone size: .
D gene: TRBD2
V gene: TRBV9
CDR3 length: 16
J gene: TRBJ2-3
CDR3 DNA: TGTGCCAGCAGCGTAGACGGGAGGAGCCTTGGAGATACGCAGTATTTT
CDR3 protein: CASSVDGRSLGDTQYF

clone size: .
D gene: .
V gene: TRBV7-2
CDR3 length: 15
J gene: TRBJ1-5
CDR3 DNA: TGTGCCAGCAGCTTGGCCGGAGTCAACAATCAGCCCCAGCATTTT
CDR3 protein: CASSLAGVNNQPQHF

clone size: .
D gene: .
V gene: TRBV6-5
CDR3 length: 13
J gene: TRBJ1-1
CDR3 DNA: TGTGCCAGCAGTAACGGACAGAACCCTGAAGCTTTCTTT
CDR3 protein: CASSNGQNPEAFF

clone size: .
D gene: .
V gene: TRBV13
CDR3 length: 14
J gene: TRBJ2-2
CDR3 DNA: TGTGCCAGCAGCTTTCGGGGATCCACCGGGGAGCTGTTTTTT
CDR3 protein: CASSFRGSTGELFF

clone size: .
D gene: .
V gene: TRBV21-1
CDR3 length: 10
J gene: TRBJ1-6
CDR3 DNA: TGTGCCAGCAGCAAAGGGAGCAGGGACTTT
CDR3 protein: CASSKGSRDF

clone size: .
D gene: TRBD2
V gene: TRBV27
CDR3 length: 13
J gene: TRBJ2-1
CDR3 DNA: TGTGCCAGCAGGACTAGCGCCTACAATGAGCAGTTCTTC
CDR3 protein: CASRTSAYNEQFF

clone size: .
D gene: .
V gene: TRBV3-1/TRBV3-2
CDR3 length: 15
J gene: TRBJ1-4
CDR3 DNA: TGTGCCAGCAGCCAAGCCGGGGTGTTTAATGAAAAACTGTTTTTT
CDR3 protein: CASSQAGVFNEKLFF

clone size: .
D gene: .
V gene: TRBV18
CDR3 length: 16
J gene: TRBJ2-5
CDR3 DNA: TGTGCCAGCTCACCACCGGAGGGGTCGGGACAAGAGACCCAGTACTTC
CDR3 protein: CASSPPEGSGQETQYF

clone size: .
D gene: .
V gene: TRBV6-5
CDR3 length: 13
J gene: TRBJ2-3
CDR3 DNA: TGTGCCAGCCGGGACATAAGCACAGATACGCAGTATTTT
CDR3 protein: CASRDISTDTQYF

clone size: .
D gene: .
V gene: TRBV7-9
CDR3 length: 12
J gene: TRBJ2-7
CDR3 DNA: TGTGCCAGCAGCTCCCAGGGGTACGAGCAGTACTTC
CDR3 protein: CASSSQGYEQYF

clone size: once
D gene: .
V gene: TRBV5-1
CDR3 length: 14
J gene: TRBJ2-5
CDR3 DNA: TGCGCCAGCGGGGCGGGGGCTACAAAAGAGACCCAGTACTTC
CDR3 protein: CASGAGATKETQYF

clone size: .
D gene: .
V gene: TRBV5-6
CDR3 length: 14
J gene: TRBJ1-3
CDR3 DNA: TGTGCCAGCAGCGGCAGACACTCTGGAAACACCATATATTTT
CDR3 protein: CASSGRHSGNTIYF

clone size: .
D gene: .
V gene: TRBV11-2
CDR3 length: 14
J gene: TRBJ2-2
CDR3 DNA: TGTGCCAGCAGCCTACTAGCGAACACCGGGGAGCTGTTTTTT
CDR3 protein: CASSLLANTGELFF

clone size: .
D gene: TRBD2
V gene: TRBV9
CDR3 length: 19
J gene: TRBJ2-1
CDR3 DNA: TGTGCCAGCGGGACCCCTAATGGGGTGGGACTAGCGGGAGAGTTAGAGCAGTTCTTC
CDR3 protein: CASGTPNGVGLAGELEQFF

clone size: once
D gene: .
V gene: TRBV30
CDR3 length: 14
J gene: TRBJ1-3
CDR3 DNA: TGTGCCTGGAGTACAGGGTTCTCTGGAAACACCATATATTTT
CDR3 protein: CAWSTGFSGNTIYF

clone size: .
D gene: TRBD2
V gene: TRBV5-1
CDR3 length: 15
J gene: TRBJ2-1
CDR3 DNA: TGCGCCAGCAGCTTGGAAGCGGGAGTAATTGATGAGCAGTTCTTC
CDR3 protein: CASSLEAGVIDEQFF

clone size: .
D gene: .
V gene: TRBV3-1/TRBV3-2
CDR3 length: 15
J gene: TRBJ2-1
CDR3 DNA: TGTGCCAGCAGCCAAGACGATTGGCAGCGTGGGGAGCAGTTCTTC
CDR3 protein: CASSQDDWQRGEQFF

clone size: .
D gene: TRBD1
V gene: TRBV9
CDR3 length: 15
J gene: TRBJ2-7
CDR3 DNA: TGTGCCAGCAGCGCCAACGTCGGACAGGGGTGGGAGCAGTACTTC
CDR3 protein: CASSANVGQGWEQYF

clone size: .
D gene: .
V gene: TRBV5-6
CDR3 length: 12
J gene: TRBJ1-1
CDR3 DNA: TGTGCCAGCGGGCAGTTGAACACTGAAGCTTTCTTT
CDR3 protein: CASGQLNTEAFF

clone size: .
D gene: .
V gene: TRBV4-3
CDR3 length: 14
J gene: TRBJ2-6
CDR3 DNA: TGCGCCAGCAGCCAAGGGGGCGGGGCCAACGTCCTGACTTTC
CDR3 protein: CASSQGGGANVLTF

clone size: .
D gene: .
V gene: TRBV10-2
CDR3 length: 14
J gene: TRBJ1-1
CDR3 DNA: TGCGCCAGCAGTGAGGGGTCCGCGGGCACTGAAGCTTTCTTT
CDR3 protein: CASSEGSAGTEAFF

clone size: .
D gene: .
V gene: TRBV7-9
CDR3 length: 13
J gene: TRBJ1-4
CDR3 DNA: TGTGCCAGCAGTTGGGGCGCGGAGGAAAAACTGTTTTTT
CDR3 protein: CASSWGAEEKLFF

clone size: .
D gene: TRBD2
V gene: TRBV6-5
CDR3 length: 14
J gene: TRBJ2-3
CDR3 DNA: TGTGCCAGTAAAGCGGGAGGACGCACAGATACGCAGTATTTT
CDR3 protein: CASKAGGRTDTQYF

clone size: .
D gene: .
V gene: TRBV5-6
CDR3 length: 14
J gene: TRBJ1-3
CDR3 DNA: TGTGCCAGCAGCCCAATTACGGCTGGAAACACCATATATTTT
CDR3 protein: CASSPITAGNTIYF

clone size: .
D gene: .
V gene: TRBV11-2
CDR3 length: 12
J gene: TRBJ2-7
CDR3 DNA: TGTGCCAGCAGCCAGTCGGGGTACGAGCAGTACTTC
CDR3 protein: CASSQSGYEQYF

clone size: .
D gene: TRBD1
V gene: TRBV4-2
CDR3 length: 16
J gene: TRBJ2-4
CDR3 DNA: TGTGCCAGCGGAACAGGGGGCGGGAAAGCCAAAAACATTCAGTACTTC
CDR3 protein: CASGTGGGKAKNIQYF

clone size: once
D gene: .
V gene: TRBV29-1
CDR3 length: 15
J gene: TRBJ2-3
CDR3 DNA: TGCAGCGTGCGGTCTCTAGCGACTAGCACAGATACGCAGTATTTT
CDR3 protein: CSVRSLATSTDTQYF

clone size: .
D gene: .
V gene: TRBV28
CDR3 length: 15
J gene: TRBJ1-2
CDR3 DNA: TGTGCCAGCAGTTCCTCAGGGGCTACCCTCTATGGCTACACCTTC
CDR3 protein: CASSSSGATLYGYTF

clone size: once
D gene: TRBD1
V gene: TRBV7-9
CDR3 length: 13
J gene: TRBJ1-5
CDR3 DNA: TGTGCCAGCAGTCGGGACAGTGATCAGCCCCAGCATTTT
CDR3 protein: CASSRDSDQPQHF

clone size: .
D gene: TRBD2
V gene: TRBV5-1
CDR3 length: 16
J gene: TRBJ2-7
CDR3 DNA: TGCGCCAGCAGCCCGTCCGGGGTAGCGGGAGCCAACGAGCAGTACTTC
CDR3 protein: CASSPSGVAGANEQYF